A selection of T cell receptor beta chains follows, all from one sample in a study of blood T cell repertoires in COVID-19. TCRdb's table, derived via immunoSEQ multiplex PCR, lists solely in-frame clones and lacks some. Here the sample spans over 150,000 clones, 75% to 80% being singletons. Sequences were obtained from peripheral blood. Every receptor here comes from a woman between 65 and 79 years old with acute or convalescent COVID-19. Both conserved end residues are part of each CDR3. A D gene is named only where the DNA matches it firmly. Only some rows state a clone size, as once, few, many or a class for expanded clones.

D gene,J gene,V gene,clone size,CDR3 protein,CDR3 DNA
TRBD1,TRBJ2-7,TRBV7-9,NA,CASSQPPGQGFSYEQYF,TGTGCCAGCAGCCAACCCCCGGGACAGGGTTTTTCCTACGAGCAGTACTTC
NA,TRBJ2-2,TRBV29-1,NA,CSVPLVGTGELFF,TGCAGCGTTCCGCTAGTAGGCACCGGGGAGCTGTTTTTT
NA,TRBJ2-1,TRBV21-1,few,CASSKEGTGDNEQFF,TGTGCCAGCAGCAAAGAGGGGACAGGGGACAATGAGCAGTTCTTC
NA,TRBJ2-1,TRBV7-3,NA,CASSLAFTSSYNEQFF,TGTGCCAGCAGCTTGGCCTTCACAAGCTCCTACAATGAGCAGTTCTTC
NA,TRBJ1-3,TRBV3-1/TRBV3-2,NA,CASSQAPGAGNTIYF,TGTGCCAGCAGCCAAGCCCCAGGGGCTGGAAACACCATATATTTT
TRBD1,TRBJ1-6,TRBV2,NA,CASRDSGTGNSPLHF,TGTGCCAGCAGAGACTCCGGGACAGGGAACTCACCCCTCCACTTT
NA,TRBJ1-1,TRBV5-1,NA,CASSLDRETEAFF,TGCGCCAGCAGCTTGGACAGGGAGACTGAAGCTTTCTTT
TRBD1,TRBJ2-6,TRBV5-1,NA,CASSLATGGANVLTF,TGCGCCAGCAGCTTGGCGACAGGGGGGGCCAACGTCCTGACTTTC
NA,TRBJ2-7,TRBV5-1,few,CASSLAGSVNYEQYF,TGCGCCAGCAGCTTAGCGGGTTCTGTCAACTACGAGCAGTACTTC
NA,TRBJ1-1,TRBV11-2,once,CASSLNLNRWGTEAFF,TGTGCCAGCAGCTTAAACTTGAACAGGTGGGGCACTGAAGCTTTCTTT
NA,TRBJ1-3,TRBV19,NA,CASSTVSSGNTIYF,TGTGCCAGTAGCACTGTGAGCTCTGGAAACACCATATATTTT
NA,TRBJ2-1,TRBV7-2,NA,CASSIRTGQYNEQFF,TGTGCCAGCAGCATTAGGACTGGACAGTACAATGAGCAGTTCTTC
TRBD1,TRBJ2-7,TRBV2,NA,CASSPQQTGGEQYF,TGTGCCAGCAGCCCTCAGCAGACAGGGGGCGAGCAGTACTTC
TRBD1,TRBJ2-7,TRBV14,once,CASSQGTGTYEQYF,TGTGCCAGCAGCCAGGGGACAGGGACCTACGAGCAGTACTTC
TRBD2,TRBJ2-7,TRBV3-1/TRBV3-2,NA,CASSHTSSGSGYEQYF,TGTGCCAGCAGCCATACGTCTAGCGGGAGTGGGTACGAGCAGTACTTC
NA,TRBJ2-1,TRBV7-9,NA,CASSSGVSPTSWPQFF,TGTGCCAGCAGTTCAGGGGTGAGCCCAACGTCCTGGCCGCAGTTCTTC
TRBD1,TRBJ2-5,TRBV6-5,NA,CASSLTGGETQYF,TGTGCCAGCAGTCTGACAGGGGGGGAGACCCAGTACTTC
NA,TRBJ1-2,TRBV9,NA,CASSRRTDYGYTF,TGTGCCAGCAGCCGCAGGACTGACTATGGCTACACCTTC
NA,TRBJ1-3,TRBV5-1,few,CASSTGDGSSGNTIYF,TGCGCCAGCAGCACCGGAGACGGCAGCTCTGGAAACACCATATATTTT
NA,TRBJ1-1,TRBV30,NA,CAWSRENTEAFF,TGTGCCTGGAGTCGGGAGAACACTGAAGCTTTCTTT
TRBD2,TRBJ2-1,TRBV7-2,NA,CASSLDASGRYNEQFF,TGTGCCAGCAGCTTAGACGCTAGCGGGAGATACAATGAGCAGTTCTTC
NA,TRBJ1-2,TRBV7-2,NA,CASSLANRNYGYTF,TGTGCCAGCAGCTTAGCTAACAGAAACTATGGCTACACCTTC
TRBD2,TRBJ2-5,TRBV2,NA,CASSGFPTSGSQETQYF,TGTGCCAGCAGTGGCTTCCCGACTAGCGGTAGCCAAGAGACCCAGTACTTC
NA,TRBJ1-6,TRBV6-5,NA,CASRDPRGYSPLHF,TGTGCCAGCAGGGACCCCAGGGGCTACTCACCCCTCCACTTT
TRBD2,TRBJ2-2,TRBV5-1,few,CASEGLAGVPGELFF,TGCGCCAGCGAAGGACTAGCGGGAGTCCCCGGGGAGCTGTTTTTT
TRBD2,TRBJ2-1,TRBV30,once,CAWSGTSGSFVSYNEQFF,TGTGCCTGGAGTGGGACTAGCGGGTCCTTTGTCTCCTACAATGAGCAGTTCTTC
TRBD2,TRBJ2-1,TRBV3-1/TRBV3-2,NA,CASSQGRAGEQFF,TGTGCCAGCAGCCAAGGACGAGCGGGGGAGCAGTTCTTC
NA,TRBJ2-2,TRBV21-1,NA,CASSNRELGGTSFTQKNTGELFF,TGTGCCAGCAGCAATCGGGAGTTGGGAGGGACCTCCTTTACCCAAAAGAACACCGGGGAGCTGTTTTTT
TRBD2,TRBJ2-2,TRBV7-2,few,CASSLRAGVGELFF,TGTGCCAGCAGCTTAAGAGCGGGAGTCGGGGAGCTGTTTTTT
NA,TRBJ1-2,TRBV18,NA,CASSPRQSNYGYTF,TGTGCCAGCTCACCCAGGCAGTCTAACTATGGCTACACCTTC
NA,TRBJ1-2,TRBV5-1,few,CASTHGSPNYGYTF,TGCGCCAGCACCCACGGGTCCCCTAACTATGGCTACACCTTC
NA,TRBJ1-4,TRBV14,NA,CASSHSTNEKLFF,TGTGCCAGCAGCCACTCAACTAATGAAAAACTGTTTTTT
TRBD1,TRBJ2-5,TRBV5-1,NA,CASSLNRGETQYF,TGCGCCAGCAGCTTGAACAGGGGTGAGACCCAGTACTTC
NA,TRBJ1-5,TRBV18,once,CASSPKTGNNQPQHF,TGTGCCAGCTCGCCTAAAACAGGAAACAATCAGCCCCAGCATTTT
NA,TRBJ2-1,TRBV9,once,CASSVDYGYEQFF,TGTGCCAGCAGCGTAGACTATGGTTATGAGCAGTTCTTC
TRBD1,TRBJ1-5,TRBV2,NA,CASSEETGTGGFNQPQHF,TGTGCCAGCAGTGAAGAGACCGGGACAGGGGGATTCAATCAGCCCCAGCATTTT
NA,TRBJ1-5,TRBV4-1,few,CASSLDSRSNQPQHF,TGCGCCAGCAGCCTCGACAGCCGAAGCAATCAGCCCCAGCATTTT
NA,TRBJ1-4,TRBV5-1,NA,CASSPGGAAEKLFF,TGCGCCAGCAGCCCCGGAGGGGCAGCTGAAAAACTGTTTTTT
TRBD1,TRBJ1-2,TRBV10-3,NA,CAISGRQGPVGYTF,TGTGCCATCAGTGGCCGACAGGGGCCAGTCGGATACACCTTC
NA,TRBJ1-2,TRBV7-3,few,CASSFTGFDGGYTF,TGTGCCAGCAGCTTTACAGGGTTCGACGGGGGCTACACCTTC
TRBD1,TRBJ2-7,TRBV3-1/TRBV3-2,NA,CASSQGQGGYEQYF,TGTGCCAGCAGCCAAGGACAGGGGGGCTACGAGCAGTACTTC